One and the same sample provided the 14 T cell receptor beta chains below, sequenced in a study of early T cells in non-severe SARS-CoV-2 infection. MiXCR, run by TCRdb on the 5' RACE reads, gives a single entry per CDR3 protein. The table lists 85,000 to 95,000 distinct CDR3 sequences, approximately 14% of them singletons, with 0.58% in the top ten. Sequencing was carried out using whole blood. These receptors all stem from an adult who was a healthcare worker with PCR-confirmed SARS-CoV-2 infection or an uninfected control (not recorded which).

The genes are TRBV18 and TRBJ2-7; a possible D gene is TRBD1 (6 bases). Trimming took off 1 base at V and 7 bases at J, with 11 bases between the two ends. Germline values: CDR1 KGHSH, CDR2 LQKENI. The CDR3 is made up of 13 amino acids. The DNA for the CDR3 is TGTGCCAGCTCACCACTGGGGGCGGAGGAGCAGTACGTC. Translated: CASSPLGAEEQYV.

The V call is TRBV7-9, the J call TRBJ2-4, with TRBD2 as a possible D gene (6 bases). Trimming shortened V by 8 bases and J by 0 bases, and 14 bases separated the two germline ends. Germline V gives CDR1 SEHNR, CDR2 FQNEAQ (reference sequence). The CDR3 loop spans 15 amino acids. In DNA form, the CDR3 reads TGTGCCAGCGGACTAAACTTCCAAGCCAAAAACATTCAGTACTTC. Amino acids: CASGLNFQAKNIQYF.

This clonotype was seen only a few times. The J gene is TRBJ2-6, the V gene TRBV6-2 or TRBV6-3; a weak D match, TRBD1 (5 bases). Germline assignment: CDR1 MNHEY and CDR2 SVGEGT. The CDR3 is 16 amino acids. The germline V and J ends were trimmed by 2 bases and 0 bases, with 8 bases remaining between them. For the CDR3, the DNA is TGTGCCAGCAGTTACGACAGCTACTCTGGGGCCAACGTCCTGACTTTC. This gives the protein CASSYDSYSGANVLTF.

This clonotype was seen a handful of times. The chain employs TRBV10-2 and TRBJ2-7; unclear D gene. The germline CDR1 and CDR2 sequences are WSHSY and SAAADI. This CDR3 is 12 amino acids long. The V gene lost 7 bases and the J gene lost 6 bases, with 13 bases spanning the gap. The CDR3 region is CASMGYVFEQYV. CDR3 nucleotides: TGCGCCAGCATGGGTTATGTGTTCGAGCAGTACGTC.

This clonotype was picked up a small number of times. CDR3 coding DNA: TGTGCCAGTAATTCCGGGGAGCTCGGCTACACCTTC. Amino acids: CASNSGELGYTF. V gene TRBV19 combines with J gene TRBJ1-2; unclear D gene. This CDR3 has 12 residues. V was trimmed by 7 bases and J by 8 bases, leaving 14 bases between them. The V gene's germline CDR1 is LNHDA and CDR2 SQIVND (reference sequence).

This clonotype was recorded many times. The V gene is TRBV7-3, the J gene TRBJ2-7, with a tentative D call TRBD2 (6 bases). The CDR3 contains 16 residues. V lost 1 base and J 3 bases, leaving 16 bases between the germline ends. Germline lookup yields CDR1 SGHTA and CDR2 FQGTGA. CDR3 nucleotides: TGTGCCAGCAGCTTAATCGTGGGGGGAGTCGGCTACGAGCAGTACGTC. Translating it yields CASSLIVGGVGYEQYV.

This clonotype was recorded at least ten times. This chain joins TRBV7-9 and TRBJ2-5; D gene ambiguous. The CDR3 loop spans 12 amino acids. Deletions cut 4 bases from V and 5 bases from J, with 8 bases between. Germline V lookup: CDR1 SEHNR, CDR2 FQNEAQ (reference sequence). CDR3 region: CASSSQLETQYF. CDR3 coding DNA: TGTGCCAGCAGCTCGCAGTTGGAGACCCAGTACTTC.

The CDR3 loop reads CASSQGDRGQGETQYF. In DNA form, the CDR3 reads TGCGCCAGCAGCCAGGGGGACAGGGGGCAGGGGGAGACCCAGTACTTC. The V and J genes are TRBV4-1 and TRBJ2-5, with TRBD1 matching 12 bases. V shed 3 bases and J 5 bases; nucleotides not matched to a gene: 7. Per germline, CDR1 MGHRA and CDR2 YSYEKL. The CDR3 has 16 amino acids.

This clonotype was picked up many times. The chain combines TRBV12-3 or TRBV12-4 with TRBJ2-2; 8 nucleotides match TRBD2. J lost 6 bases, V lost 8 bases, and 14 bases had no gene match. The CDR3 is made up of 16 amino acids. The DNA of the CDR3 is TGTGCCAGCGACCCGATTGGACTAGCAGGCGCCGGGGAGCTGTTTTTT. Its translation: CASDPIGLAGAGELFF.

The rearrangement uses TRBV30 and TRBJ1-5; D gene unclear. The V end lost 0 bases, the J end lost 10 bases, and 13 bases lay between the germline ends. There are 13 residues in the CDR3. Germline V gene sequence: CDR1 GTSNPN, CDR2 SVGIG (reference sequence). CDR3: CAWSVRTAVPQHF. CDR3 bases: TGTGCCTGGAGTGTACGGACTGCCGTTCCCCAGCATTTT.

The chain uses TRBV30 and TRBJ1-2; 7 nucleotides align to TRBD1. Germline V gene lookup returns CDR1 GTSNPN and CDR2 SVGIG (reference sequence). The CDR3 contains 15 residues. After removal of 1 base from V and 2 bases from J, the junction contained 7 bases not matched to a gene. CDR3 bases: TGTGCCTGGAGTGCGAGCAGGGGGGTAAACTATGGCTACACCTTC. Its translation: CAWSASRGVNYGYTF.

This clonotype was observed a handful of times. The chain joins TRBV12-3 or TRBV12-4 to TRBJ1-1; TRBD1 matches at 9 bases. There are 14 residues in the CDR3. The J segment lost 2 bases and the V segment lost 6 bases, leaving 4 bases of the junction unmatched. CDR3 DNA: TGTGCCAGCAGCATGGGACAGGGAAACACTGAAGCTTTCTTT. It encodes CASSMGQGNTEAFF.

V gene TRBV20-1 combines with J gene TRBJ1-1, with TRBD1 identical over 7 bases. This CDR3 is 13 amino acids long. With 5 bases clipped from V and 1 base from J, the junction kept 4 bases outside the gene matches. Germline V lookup: CDR1 DFQATT, CDR2 SNEGSKA (reference sequence). The CDR3 nucleotides read TGCAGTGCTGGTAGACAGGGGAACACTGAAGCTTTCTTT. Protein: CSAGRQGNTEAFF.

V is TRBV20-1 and J is TRBJ1-2; D not certain. The CDR3 covers 14 residues. Trimming stripped 6 bases from V and 4 bases from J, with 18 bases between. The V gene's germline CDR1 is DFQATT and CDR2 SNEGSKA (reference sequence). Here the CDR3 DNA reads TGCAGTGCCCTCCGAGACAAAACCTTCTATGGCTACACCTTC. Encoded protein: CSALRDKTFYGYTF.